These 32 T cell receptor beta chains were all obtained from the same sample, sequenced in a study of cytomegalovirus exposure and HLA in healthy donors. With 60 Vbeta and 13 Jbeta primers, the PCR was carried out. Generated by immunoSEQ multiplex PCR, the TCRdb table keeps only in-frame clones and is missing some. The profile shows fewer than 150,000 clones, about 73% of them singletons. Input material: PBMCs. The receptors here all came from a woman aged 50 to 65 in good health and CMV-seropositive.

Concerning this clone itself: The same CDR3 also results from other DNA sequences found in this sample. For the CDR3, the DNA is TGCGCCAGCAGCTTGGCGGGAAACACTGAAGCTTTCTTT. It specifies CASSLAGNTEAFF. The V and J genes are TRBV5-1 and TRBJ1-1, with D unresolved. The germline gives CDR1 SGHRS, CDR2 YFSETQ. With 0 bases removed from V and 2 bases from J, the gap between germline ends came to 5 bases. The CDR3 length is 13 residues.

This chain links TRBV6-6 with TRBJ2-3; TRBD1 matches 7 bases. V gave up 6 bases and J gave up 5 bases; unmatched junction bases: 8. Germline CDR1 is MNHNY and CDR2 is SVGAGI (reference sequence). The CDR3 is made up of 14 amino acids. The CDR3 here is CASRWDSPVDTQYF. CDR3 nucleotide sequence: TGTGCCAGCAGGTGGGACAGCCCCGTAGATACGCAGTATTTT.

This clone was counted between two and nine times. The V call is TRBV5-6, the J call TRBJ2-1; TRBD2 matches 16 bases. Trimming took 4 bases from V and 6 from J; bases not matched to a gene: 4. From germline, CDR1 is SGHDT and CDR2 YYEEEE. The CDR3 has 16 amino acids. CDR3 nucleotide sequence: TGTGCCAGCAGCCCGGGACTAGCGGGGGGGATCAATGAGCAGTTCTTC. Protein sequence: CASSPGLAGGINEQFF.

The rearrangement joins TRBV4-2 to TRBJ2-2; tentatively, D is TRBD1 (6 bases). This CDR3 has 14 amino acids. Trimming cost V 4 bases and J 4 bases, with 10 bases left between them. CDR1 and CDR2 (germline): LGHNA, YNFKEQ. CDR3 nucleotides: TGTGCCAGCAGCCCAGACAGGTCCACCGGGGAGCTGTTTTTT. Translated, it gives CASSPDRSTGELFF.

J is TRBJ2-1 and V is TRBV4-2; TRBD2 might be the D (7 bases). Trimming left V 0 bases short and J 8 bases short, with 14 bases between. Germline CDR1 is LGHNA and CDR2 is YNFKEQ. The CDR3 totals 15 residues. In DNA form, the CDR3 reads TGTGCCAGCAGCCAAGACCCGGGGGCGGGGGATGAGCAGTTCTTC. This translates into CASSQDPGAGDEQFF.

The gene calls are TRBV7-8 and TRBJ2-5; weak D call: TRBD1 (6 bases). Germline-derived CDR1 and CDR2 are SGHVS and FQNEAQ. This CDR3 region has 14 residues. V shed 1 base and J shed 4 bases, with 10 bases lying between them. The CDR3 sequence: CASSLGPGVETQYF. The CDR3 DNA reads TGTGCCAGCAGCTTAGGCCCAGGGGTAGAGACCCAGTACTTC.

The chain employs TRBV27 and TRBJ1-1; D is possibly TRBD1 (6 bases). Germline loops: CDR1 MNHEY, CDR2 SMNVEV (reference sequence). CDR3 length: 13 residues. With 6 bases removed from V and 10 bases from J, the gap between germline ends came to 18 bases. The CDR3 here is CASSPPTMGAAFF. In DNA form, the CDR3 reads TGTGCCAGCAGCCCCCCGACGATGGGGGCAGCTTTCTTT.

This chain connects TRBV4-2 to TRBJ1-4; D is perhaps TRBD1 (5 bases). Looked up from germline, CDR1 is LGHNA and CDR2 is YNFKEQ. V was cut by 1 base and J by 8 bases, with 17 bases left in between. There are 16 residues in the CDR3. The CDR3 DNA sequence: TGTGCCAGCAGCCAAGGCGGGGAGACTGGGGACGAAAAACTGTTTTTT. Amino acids: CASSQGGETGDEKLFF.

CDR3 region: CASSLLLMNTEAFF. The CDR3 nucleotides are TGTGCCAGCAGCTTACTGCTAATGAACACTGAAGCTTTCTTT. V is TRBV11-2 and J is TRBJ1-1; D remains ambiguous. Trimming pared 2 bases from V and 0 bases from J, leaving 7 bases between. The CDR3 has 14 amino acids. CDR1 and CDR2 (germline): SGHAT, FQNNGV.

The rearrangement joins TRBV7-9 to TRBJ2-5; 8 bases align to TRBD1. Germline V gives CDR1 SEHNR, CDR2 FQNEAQ (reference sequence). V lost 5 bases and J lost 3; bases outside the gene matches: 5. This CDR3 has 14 residues. The CDR3 bases are TGTGCCAGCAGCCAGGGGACAGGAAAAGAGACCCAGTACTTC. Protein product: CASSQGTGKETQYF.

The chain is built from TRBV7-8 and TRBJ2-3; 11 bases are a match to TRBD2. Germline V gene data show CDR1 as SGHVS and CDR2 as FQNEAQ. This CDR3 has 16 amino acids. V lost 4 bases to trimming and J lost 1 base; unmatched junction nucleotides: 4. The CDR3 sequence is CASSSPLAGGTDTQYF. The DNA of the CDR3 is TGTGCCAGCAGCTCACCACTAGCGGGGGGCACAGATACGCAGTATTTT.

The chain uses TRBV5-1 and TRBJ1-2; perhaps TRBD1 as D (5 bases). V lost 4 bases to trimming and J lost 0 bases, with 10 bases between them. Looked up from germline, CDR1 is SGHRS and CDR2 is YFSETQ. The CDR3 totals 14 residues. CDR3 amino acids: CASSPDMTNYGYTF. CDR3 in DNA: TGCGCCAGCAGCCCGGACATGACTAACTATGGCTACACCTTC.

This clone was seen once. This CDR3 reads CASSFSGDGNSPLHF. CDR3 bases: TGCGCCAGCAGCTTTTCCGGGGATGGGAATTCACCCCTCCACTTT. The chain links TRBV5-1 to TRBJ1-6; D not resolved. The CDR3 runs to 15 residues. Trimming took 2 bases from V and 7 from J, leaving 13 bases between them. Germline values: CDR1 SGHRS, CDR2 YFSETQ.

Details on this clone: The DNA is left out, because the CDR3 cannot be placed on it with certainty; the CDR3 is given as TCRdb lists it. This sequence joins TRBV7-5 and TRBJ1-2; the table gives TRBD1 as D, unverified against the DNA. TRBV7-5 is deemed a pseudogene. Counting both end residues, the CDR3 totals 13 amino acids. CDR3 in amino acids: CVPFARGSYGYTF.

The V and J genes are TRBV18 and TRBJ2-7; D possibly corresponds to TRBD2 (6 bases). The CDR3 covers 14 residues. Deletions cut 1 base from V and 3 bases from J, with 10 bases between. The V gene's germline CDR1 is KGHSH and CDR2 LQKENI. DNA of the CDR3: TGTGCCAGCTCACCACGGGGGGTGCGCTACGAGCAGTACTTC. Its translation: CASSPRGVRYEQYF.

V usage is TRBV10-3 and J usage is TRBJ1-1; D is unresolved. The CDR3 is 12 residues long. Germline lookup yields CDR1 ENHRY and CDR2 SYGVKD. V shed 10 bases and J shed 4 bases, with 13 bases lying between them. The CDR3, as DNA: TGTGCCAGTTCGACCGAGGGCACTGAAGCTTTCTTT. This codes for CASSTEGTEAFF.

The chain joins TRBV27 to TRBJ2-7; D is perhaps TRBD1 (6 bases). Germline V gene lookup returns CDR1 MNHEY and CDR2 SMNVEV (reference sequence). Deletions cut 8 bases from V and 2 bases from J, with 10 bases between. The CDR3 is 12 amino acids. The CDR3 loop is CASRQVTYEQYF. CDR3 coding DNA: TGTGCCAGCCGACAGGTAACCTACGAGCAGTACTTC.

This rearrangement joins TRBV11-2 to TRBJ2-7, with 8 positions matching TRBD2. Germline CDR1 SGHAT, CDR2 FQNNGV. The CDR3 is 14 residues long. After removal of 5 bases from V and 2 bases from J, the junction contained 5 bases not matched to a gene. Written as DNA, the CDR3 is TGTGCCAGCAGCGTCGGGGGGGCTGCCTACGAGCAGTACTTC. This translates into CASSVGGAAYEQYF.

The CDR3 DNA reads as TGTGCCACCCTATCCGGGACAGGGGGCGGAGACACTGAAGCTTTCTTT. Its translation is CATLSGTGGGDTEAFF. This chain connects TRBV27 to TRBJ1-1; TRBD1 matches at 12 bases. The CDR3 totals 16 residues. The V and J ends lost 10 bases and 3 bases, in that order; junction bases with no gene match: 12. The germline V gene has CDR1 MNHEY and CDR2 SMNVEV (reference sequence).

This chain connects TRBV30 to TRBJ2-7; 7 bases line up with TRBD1. The J segment lost 5 bases and the V segment lost 4 bases, leaving 8 bases of the junction unmatched. From germline, CDR1 is GTSNPN and CDR2 SVGIG (reference sequence). The CDR3 runs to 13 residues. Written as DNA, the CDR3 is TGTGCCTGGACCCGGGACAGCAACGACGAGCAGTACTTC. It yields the protein CAWTRDSNDEQYF.

The J gene is TRBJ2-5, the V gene TRBV11-3, with D hard to call. Trimming took 1 base from V and 5 from J, leaving 11 bases between them. Germline CDR1 and CDR2: SGHNT and YENEEA. The CDR3 is 14 residues long. The CDR3 sequence is CASSLVTTGETQYF. The DNA of the CDR3 is TGTGCCAGCAGCTTAGTTACGACTGGGGAGACCCAGTACTTC.

This chain connects TRBV19 to TRBJ1-3; D remains unclear. Germline CDR1 reads LNHDA; CDR2 reads SQIVND (reference sequence). The CDR3 runs 15 residues. V was shortened by 6 bases and J by 0 bases, with 12 bases between the two germline ends. The DNA for the CDR3 is TGTGCCAGTAGCAACCTTGCAGGCTCTGGAAACACCATATATTTT. This translates into CASSNLAGSGNTIYF. Variable domain in full (rest from reference TRBV19 and TRBJ1-3): DGGITQSPKYLFRKEGQNVTLSCEQNLNHDAMYWYRQDPGQGLRLIYYSQIVNDFQKGDIAEGYSVSREKKESFPLTVTSAQKNPTAFYLCASSNLAGSGNTIYFGEGSWLTVV.

This sequence joins TRBV14 and TRBJ2-6; 13 nucleotides align to TRBD2. Germline values: CDR1 SGHDN, CDR2 FVKESK. Trimming removed 1 base from V and 1 base from J; junction bases left unmatched: 10. The CDR3 has 21 residues. In nucleotides, the CDR3 is TGTGCCAGCAGCCAAGTACCGGGACTAGCGGGGCGAGGGTCTGGGGCCAACGTCCTGACTTTC. Translating gives CASSQVPGLAGRGSGANVLTF. The complete variable domain, with remaining parts taken from reference TRBV14 and TRBJ2-6, reads EAGVTQFPSHSVIEKGQTVTLRCDPISGHDNLYWYRRVMGKEIKFLLHFVKESKQDESGMPNNRFLAERTGGTYSTLKVQPAELEDSGVYFCASSQVPGLAGRGSGANVLTFGAGSRLTVL.

The chain is built from TRBV19 and TRBJ1-5, with 7 bases lining up with TRBD1. The germline gives CDR1 LNHDA, CDR2 SQIVND (reference sequence). Trimming took 7 bases from V and 0 from J; bases not matched to a gene: 3. This CDR3 region has 14 residues. This CDR3 reads CASTRTGSNQPQHF. CDR3 in DNA: TGTGCCAGTACCCGGACAGGTAGCAATCAGCCCCAGCATTTT.

The chain joins TRBV7-9 to TRBJ2-3; no firm D call. The V end lost 1 base, the J end lost 0 bases, and 8 bases lay between the germline ends. This CDR3 spans 15 amino acids. Germline CDR1 reads SEHNR; CDR2 reads FQNEAQ (reference sequence). CDR3 DNA sequence: TGTGCCAGCAGCTTAGGGTTCAGGAGCACAGATACGCAGTATTTT. Protein: CASSLGFRSTDTQYF.

This clone appeared once. The chain employs TRBV25-1 and TRBJ1-1, with no clear D. Trimming left V 7 bases short and J 10 bases short, with 10 bases between. CDR3 size: 10 residues. Per the germline V gene, CDR1 is MGHDK and CDR2 is SYGVNS. The CDR3 region has the DNA TGTGCCAGCACTGGCGGAGGAGCTTTCTTT. Its translation: CASTGGGAFF.

This chain connects TRBV5-4 to TRBJ1-2; a possible D gene is TRBD1 (6 bases). V was shortened by 1 base and J by 5 bases, with 12 bases between the two germline ends. The CDR3 sequence is 14 residues long. Germline V CDR1 and CDR2: SGHNT, YYREEE (reference sequence). The CDR3 nucleotides are TGTGCCAGCAGCTTGAAGACAGGTTCTTATGGCTACACCTTC. This gives the protein CASSLKTGSYGYTF.

This clone came up once. V usage is TRBV7-2 and J usage is TRBJ2-2, with 11 bases matching TRBD2. The germline V gene has CDR1 SGHTA and CDR2 FQGNSA. This CDR3 contains 13 residues. CDR3 bases: TGTGCTGGAGGACTAGCGGGCACCGGGGAGCTGTTTTTT. Amino acids: CAGGLAGTGELFF. Supplemented by reference TRBV7-2 and TRBJ2-2, the full variable domain reads GAGVSQSPSNKVTEKGKDVELRCDPISGHTALYWYRQSLGQGLEFLIYFQGNSAPDKSGLPSDRFSAERTGGSVSTLTIQRTQQEDSAVYLCAGGLAGTGELFFGEGSRLTVL.

The V gene is TRBV7-8, the J gene TRBJ2-1; 8 bases line up with TRBD2. The V and J ends lost 4 bases and 0 bases, in that order; junction bases with no gene match: 14. The V gene's germline CDR1 is SGHVS and CDR2 FQNEAQ. The CDR3 is 19 amino acids. As DNA, the CDR3 is TGTGCCAGCAGCTCAGGGTCGGCCGGGGGGGCCAGCTCCTACAATGAGCAGTTCTTC. As protein: CASSSGSAGGASSYNEQFF.

The chain recombines TRBV5-6 with TRBJ1-5, with D possibly TRBD1 on 6 matching bases. The CDR3 runs 14 residues. V lost 2 bases to trimming and J lost 6 bases, with 12 bases between them. Looked up from germline, CDR1 is SGHDT and CDR2 is YYEEEE. The CDR3 reads CASSLTGSLQPQHF. DNA for the CDR3: TGTGCCAGCAGCTTAACAGGGTCTCTTCAGCCCCAGCATTTT. Using reference TRBV5-6 and TRBJ1-5 for the parts outside the CDR3, the full variable domain is DAGVTQSPTHLIKTRGQQVTLRCSPKSGHDTVSWYQQALGQGPQFIFQYYEEEERQRGNFPDRFSGHQFPNYSSELNVNALLLGDSALYLCASSLTGSLQPQHFGDGTRLSIL.

This clone was seen more than once but under ten times. The V and J genes are TRBV6-1 and TRBJ2-3; D is undetermined. V was pared by 3 bases and J by 2 bases, with 12 bases between. The CDR3 covers 15 residues. Germline V gives CDR1 MNHNS, CDR2 SASEGT. CDR3 amino acids: CASSELPDNTDTQYF. For the CDR3, the DNA is TGTGCCAGCAGTGAGTTACCAGACAACACAGATACGCAGTATTTT.

About this clone itself: Compared with germline, one end of the junction differs, possibly owing to a read error. The chain recombines TRBV7-9 with TRBJ2-7; 9 positions match TRBD1. The CDR3 runs 14 residues. Looked up from germline, CDR1 is SEHNR and CDR2 is FQNEAQ (reference sequence). The CDR3 DNA reads TGTTCCAGCAGCCCCGGGACAGGGTACAACGAGCAGTACTTC. Residues: CSSSPGTGYNEQYF.